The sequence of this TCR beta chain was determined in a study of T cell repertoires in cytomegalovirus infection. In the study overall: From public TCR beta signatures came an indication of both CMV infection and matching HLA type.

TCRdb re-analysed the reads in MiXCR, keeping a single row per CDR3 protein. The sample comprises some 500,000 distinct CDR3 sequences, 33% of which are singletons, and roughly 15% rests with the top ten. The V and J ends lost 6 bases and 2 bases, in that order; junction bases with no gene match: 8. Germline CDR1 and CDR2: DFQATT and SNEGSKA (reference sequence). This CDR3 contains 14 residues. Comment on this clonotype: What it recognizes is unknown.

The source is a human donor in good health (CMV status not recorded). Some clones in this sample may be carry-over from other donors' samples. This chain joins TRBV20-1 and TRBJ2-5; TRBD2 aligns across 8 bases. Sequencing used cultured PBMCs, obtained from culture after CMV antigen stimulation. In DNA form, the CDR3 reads TGCAGTGCCCCTCCGAGCGGGAGACAAGAGACCCAGTACTTC. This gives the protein CSAPPSGRQETQYF.